The 11 T cell receptor beta chains below come from one sample, sequenced in a study of human T cells and chemical hapten exposure (dated by TCRdb to the early 2020s). The sample's time point label, in plain terms: patch test 2, 6 weeks after DPC sensitization. This specimen's treatment or condition label, per the study, means: therapeutic diphenylcyclopropenone sensitization with weekly scalp DPC. Library generation was performed with RACE. The run used a NextSeq 500. TCRdb handled the public reads itself, with Q25 trimming in fastp and clone calling in MiXCR, and kept productive beta chains. Identical CDR3 protein sequences are pooled into one entry, listed with their most common genes and DNA. The sample table shows 330,000 or so distinct CDR3 sequences, and nearly 6.5% are seen once. The top ten constitute less than 6.5% of the sample. This material consisted of whole blood, taken in connection with sensitization to the hapten diphenylcyclopropenone (DPC). These receptors all come from a woman aged 18 to 35 with alopecia areata. Some clones in this sample may be carry-over from other donors' samples.

This clonotype was observed at least ten times. This chain joins TRBV7-2 and TRBJ2-5; TRBD1 matches 10 bases. Per germline, CDR1 SGHTA and CDR2 FQGNSA. The length of the CDR3 is 17 residues. V lost 5 bases and J lost 5; bases outside the gene matches: 14. CDR3: CASSPQARQGARETQYF. CDR3 DNA sequence: TGTGCCAGCAGCCCCCAGGCCCGACAGGGGGCGCGGGAGACCCAGTACTTC.

At least ten counts were recorded for this clonotype. The chain has TRBV4-3 and TRBJ1-4; TRBD1 aligns across 9 bases. Trimming cost V 3 bases and J 5 bases; bases outside gene matches: 4. The CDR3 has 15 residues. The germline gives CDR1 LGHNA, CDR2 YSLEER. The CDR3 DNA sequence: TGCGCCAGCAGCCAGAAGGGACAGGGCAATGAAAAACTGTTTTTT. Encoded protein: CASSQKGQGNEKLFF.

This clonotype was detected a few times. The chain recombines TRBV4-3 with TRBJ2-7, with 8 bases that match TRBD2. The trim removed 1 base at V and 7 bases at J, leaving 6 bases unmatched. The germline V gene has CDR1 LGHNA and CDR2 YSLEER. The CDR3 totals 14 residues. CDR3 region: CASSQGRLAREQYF. CDR3 nucleotide sequence: TGCGCCAGCAGCCAAGGTAGACTAGCGCGGGAGCAGTACTTC.

CDR3: CSARDGGRGPETQYF. The DNA of the CDR3 is TGCAGTGCTAGAGATGGCGGCAGGGGGCCAGAGACCCAGTACTTC. The chain joins TRBV20-1 to TRBJ2-5, with 8 bases aligning to TRBD1. The CDR3 totals 15 residues. Germline-derived CDR1 and CDR2 are DFQATT and SNEGSKA (reference sequence). J lost 4 bases, V lost 0 bases, and 7 bases had no gene match.

This clonotype was seen many times. J is TRBJ1-5 and V is TRBV7-9; TRBD1 is a possible D gene (5 bases). Germline-derived CDR1 and CDR2 are SEHNR and FQNEAQ (reference sequence). The CDR3 runs 15 residues. Trimming left V 4 bases short and J 5 bases short, with 15 bases between. The CDR3 sequence: CASSSRDREDQPQHF. In DNA form, the CDR3 reads TGTGCCAGCAGCTCGAGGGACCGGGAGGATCAGCCCCAGCATTTT. Complete variable domain (other parts from reference TRBV7-9 and TRBJ1-5): DTGVSQNPRHKITKRGQNVTFRCDPISEHNRLYWYRQTLGQGPEFLTYFQNEAQLEKSRLLSDRFSAERPKGSFSTLEIQRTEQGDSAMYLCASSSRDREDQPQHFGDGTRLSIL.

The chain uses TRBV3-1 and TRBJ2-3; tentative D call: TRBD1 (6 bases). This CDR3 has 16 amino acids. V lost 0 bases and J lost 2, with 12 bases in between. Germline values: CDR1 LGHDT, CDR2 YNNKEL (reference sequence). The CDR3 DNA is TGTGCCAGCAGCCAAGATCTTCACAGGGACACAGATACGCAGTATTTT. This translates into CASSQDLHRDTDTQYF.

This clonotype has more than one count but fewer than ten. CDR3 amino acids: CASSLGHSSAFF. CDR3 bases: TGTGCCAGCAGCTTAGGTCACTCGTCAGCTTTCTTT. The chain combines TRBV7-2 with TRBJ1-1; D gene uncertain. There are 12 residues in the CDR3. The V end was cut by 1 base, the J end by 10 bases, with 10 bases between. Germline V lookup: CDR1 SGHTA, CDR2 FQGNSA.

At least ten counts were recorded for this clonotype. The V gene is TRBV28, the J gene TRBJ2-6; D unclear. V was trimmed by 8 bases and J by 0 bases, leaving 5 bases between them. CDR1 and CDR2 (germline): MDHEN, SYDVKM. The CDR3 contains 13 residues. The CDR3 nucleotides are TGTGCCAGCTACCGCTCTGGGGCCAACGTCCTGACTTTC. Protein: CASYRSGANVLTF.

The chain links TRBV6-6 to TRBJ1-4; possible D gene TRBD1, 6 bases. The CDR3 is 13 residues long. The V and J ends lost 7 bases and 6 bases respectively, with 12 bases between them. Germline-derived CDR1 and CDR2 are MNHNY and SVGAGI (reference sequence). The CDR3, as DNA: TGTGCCAGCAAGGGGGTTGGTTATGAAAAACTGTTTTTT. It is translated as CASKGVGYEKLFF.

This clonotype was seen at least ten times. The chain joins TRBV5-1 to TRBJ2-6; D call uncertain. Deletions cut 0 bases from V and 0 bases from J, with 10 bases between. This CDR3 region has 17 residues. Germline V lookup: CDR1 SGHRS, CDR2 YFSETQ. In nucleotides, the CDR3 is TGCGCCAGCAGCTTGGGACCCCTAAGCTCTGGGGCCAACGTCCTGACTTTC. Translated: CASSLGPLSSGANVLTF.

The chain uses TRBV27 and TRBJ2-7, with 8 bases matching TRBD2. The V gene's germline CDR1 is MNHEY and CDR2 SMNVEV (reference sequence). V trimming: 6 bases; J trimming: 3 bases; junction bases outside the gene matches: 7. There are 14 residues in the CDR3. CDR3 bases: TGTGCCAGCAGGTCCGGGACTAGAGACTACGAGCAGTACTTC. Residues: CASRSGTRDYEQYF.